The 22 T cell receptor beta chains reported below all come from one sample, sequenced in a study of beta chain features in type 1 diabetes. The investigators reverse transcribed all of the isolated RNA, so they sequenced expressed TCRB transcripts. Sequencing used immunoSEQ multiplex PCR; TCRdb keeps in-frame clones, though not all of them. The profile covers 300,000 to 350,000 clones, with around 13% appearing a single time and about 6.6% taken by the ten largest. Material for sequencing was central memory CD4+ T cells from blood. These receptors all stem from a man younger than 40 in good health.

The chain uses TRBV27 and TRBJ2-1; no clear D. The V gene's germline CDR1 is MNHEY and CDR2 SMNVEV (reference sequence). V lost 7 bases and J lost 6, with 13 bases in between. The CDR3 totals 13 residues. The CDR3 protein is CASTPKGVNEQFF. The CDR3 DNA reads TGTGCCAGCACCCCCAAAGGCGTCAATGAGCAGTTCTTC.

This clone turned up a few times. The V call is TRBV23-1, the J call TRBJ1-4; 9 nucleotides align to TRBD1. TRBV23-1 is labeled an ORF, and its function is uncertain. This CDR3 contains 15 residues. V trimming: 6 bases; J trimming: 8 bases; junction bases outside the gene matches: 10. As DNA, the CDR3 is TGCGCCAGCAGCCCCTTCGGACAGGGGATAGAAAAACTGTTTTTT. This translates into CASSPFGQGIEKLFF.

This CDR3 is CASKTLGQEAFF. CDR3 in DNA: TGTGCCAGCAAAACCCTGGGACAGGAAGCTTTCTTT. The chain recombines TRBV27 with TRBJ1-1; the match to TRBD1 covers 7 bases. The trim removed 7 bases at V and 8 bases at J, leaving 7 bases unmatched. This CDR3 spans 12 amino acids. CDR1 MNHEY and CDR2 SMNVEV come from the germline V gene (reference sequence).

This clone was detected only a few times. The chain joins TRBV9 to TRBJ2-7; D gene uncertain. The CDR3 runs 15 residues. V lost 2 bases to trimming and J lost 2 bases, with 14 bases between them. The germline gives CDR1 SGDLS, CDR2 YYNGEE. CDR3 in amino acids: CASSVRSRLTYEQYF. DNA of the CDR3: TGTGCCAGCAGCGTCCGATCCAGGTTGACCTACGAGCAGTACTTC.

This clone was seen a few times. Here the CDR3 reads CASSAPGAPDTQYF. The CDR3 DNA reads TGTGCCAGCAGTGCTCCAGGGGCCCCAGATACGCAGTATTTT. V usage is TRBV28 and J usage is TRBJ2-3; maybe TRBD1 (6 bases). V was pared by 5 bases and J by 4 bases, with 13 bases between. The CDR3 is made up of 14 amino acids. Germline values: CDR1 MDHEN, CDR2 SYDVKM. The entire variable domain, with the rest obtained from reference TRBV28 and TRBJ2-3, is as follows: DVKVTQSSRYLVKRTGEKVFLECVQDMDHENMFWYRQDPGLGLRLIYFSYDVKMKEKGDIPEGYSVSREKKERFSLILESASTNQTSMYLCASSAPGAPDTQYFGPGTRLTVL.

This clone has more than one count but fewer than ten. V usage is TRBV10-3 and J usage is TRBJ2-3; D gene ambiguous. Germline-derived CDR1 and CDR2 are ENHRY and SYGVKD. The V end was cut by 10 bases, the J end by 6 bases, with 14 bases between. CDR3 size: 12 residues. The chain's CDR3 is CASSRTGDTQYF. The CDR3 bases are TGTGCCAGCAGCAGAACGGGTGATACGCAGTATTTT.

This clone was seen a few times. The gene calls are TRBV7-9 and TRBJ1-5; D possibly corresponds to TRBD1 (5 bases). The CDR3 is 15 residues long. CDR1 and CDR2 from the germline V gene are SEHNR and FQNEAQ (reference sequence). V was pared by 5 bases and J by 5 bases, with 16 bases between. The CDR3 loop is CASSTGAVGDQPQHF. CDR3 DNA: TGTGCCAGCAGCACCGGGGCGGTTGGGGATCAGCCCCAGCATTTT.

The chain combines TRBV5-1 with TRBJ1-1; D may be TRBD1 (5 bases). The V and J ends lost 0 bases and 1 base respectively, with 13 bases between them. The CDR3 is made up of 16 amino acids. Germline values: CDR1 SGHRS, CDR2 YFSETQ. CDR3 bases: TGCGCCAGCAGCTTGGATGGCAGGGTGACGAACACTGAAGCTTTCTTT. Amino acid sequence: CASSLDGRVTNTEAFF.

The gene calls are TRBV6-4 and TRBJ2-7, with D tentatively TRBD1 (6 bases). Germline V CDR1 and CDR2: MRHNA, SNTAGT. The germline V and J ends were trimmed by 5 bases and 3 bases, with 17 bases remaining between them. This CDR3 region has 15 residues. Here the CDR3 DNA reads TGTGCCAGCAGTCACAGGGAATTAGGTCGCTACGAGCAGTACGTC. Protein product: CASSHRELGRYEQYV.

In its sample, this clone was seen a few times. The chain has TRBV9 and TRBJ1-1, with D tentatively TRBD1 (6 bases). V lost 0 bases and J 0 bases, leaving 15 bases between the germline ends. The germline gives CDR1 SGDLS, CDR2 YYNGEE. The CDR3 extends over 17 amino acids. CDR3: CASSVDSSAGVNTEAFF. CDR3 nucleotide sequence: TGTGCCAGCAGCGTAGACAGTAGTGCAGGGGTGAACACTGAAGCTTTCTTT.

The chain is built from TRBV11-1 and TRBJ1-1; D is ambiguous. Trimming stripped 4 bases from V and 0 bases from J, with 9 bases between. Germline V gene data show CDR1 as SGHAT and CDR2 as FQDESV (reference sequence). This CDR3 contains 14 residues. The CDR3: CASSSRAMNTEAFF. The CDR3 DNA sequence: TGTGCCAGCAGCTCCCGTGCCATGAACACTGAAGCTTTCTTT.

This clone was counted a few times. The DNA for the CDR3 is TGTGCCAGCAGTCACAGGGGGGCTGGAAACACCATATATTTT. It is translated as CASSHRGAGNTIYF. The chain recombines TRBV6-5 with TRBJ1-3; 8 positions agree with TRBD1. This CDR3 is built from 14 residues. V shed 5 bases, J shed 2 bases, and the junction held 2 bases outside the gene matches. Per germline, CDR1 MNHEY and CDR2 SVGAGI.

The chain's CDR3 is CASRRTGGADNEQFF. CDR3 bases: TGTGCCAGCAGACGAACAGGGGGCGCTGACAATGAGCAGTTCTTC. The rearrangement joins TRBV6-6 to TRBJ2-1; 9 nucleotides line up with TRBD1. The V gene end was trimmed by 6 bases and the J gene end by 5 bases; junction bases not matched to a gene: 8. This CDR3 region has 15 residues. Germline values: CDR1 MNHNY, CDR2 SVGAGI (reference sequence).

This clone has just a few counts. The V and J genes are TRBV4-3 and TRBJ2-5; 8 bases line up with TRBD2. CDR3 size: 16 residues. V lost 1 base, J lost 4 bases, and 8 bases stayed unmatched. Germline CDR1 and CDR2: LGHNA and YSLEER. The DNA for the CDR3 is TGCGCCAGCAGCCAAGCGGGACTAGGGGTACGAGAGACCCAGTACTTC. It is translated as CASSQAGLGVRETQYF.

This clone was seen only a few times. This sequence joins TRBV7-9 and TRBJ2-5; the match to TRBD1 covers 7 bases. The germline gives CDR1 SEHNR, CDR2 FQNEAQ (reference sequence). The CDR3 loop spans 15 amino acids. The trim removed 5 bases at V and 5 bases at J, leaving 11 bases unmatched. The CDR3 loop reads CASSASLTGLETQYF. The CDR3 DNA reads as TGTGCCAGCAGCGCCTCGTTGACAGGGTTGGAGACCCAGTACTTC.

The chain combines TRBV7-7 with TRBJ2-7, with a weak D call TRBD1 (6 bases). V lost 5 bases and J lost 6, with 11 bases in between. The CDR3 is 12 amino acids. Germline CDR1 and CDR2: SSHAT and FNYEAQ (reference sequence). The CDR3 here is CASSQTGVEQYV. CDR3 DNA sequence: TGTGCCAGCAGCCAGACAGGCGTCGAGCAGTACGTC.

This chain joins TRBV5-1 and TRBJ2-3; 9 positions agree with TRBD2. The ends lost 7 bases at V and 4 bases at J; junction bases unmatched: 13. This CDR3 has 16 amino acids. In germline, CDR1 is SGHRS, CDR2 YFSETQ. CDR3 amino acids: CASWDPGASGADTQYF. CDR3 coding DNA: TGCGCCAGCTGGGACCCCGGGGCTAGCGGGGCAGATACGCAGTATTTT.

This clone showed up just a few times. This chain uses TRBV29-1 with TRBJ1-2; 12 bases fit TRBD1. The CDR3 has 13 amino acids. Germline V CDR1 and CDR2: SQVTM, ANQGSEA. Germline trimming cut 6 bases from V and 11 bases from J; bases unmatched to any gene: 10. The CDR3 protein is CSVEGQGAGHYTF. The CDR3 nucleotides are TGCAGCGTGGAGGGACAGGGGGCCGGCCATTACACCTTC.

This clone was counted ten times or more. This rearrangement joins TRBV15 to TRBJ2-3, with D uncertain. The CDR3 is made up of 14 amino acids. V was clipped by 3 bases and J by 0 bases, with 7 bases between them. CDR1 LNHNV and CDR2 YYDKDF come from the germline V gene (reference sequence). For the CDR3, the DNA is TGTGCCACCAGCAGGCCGCGGAGCACAGATACGCAGTATTTT. This sequence encodes CATSRPRSTDTQYF.

The CDR3 DNA reads as TGTGCCAGCAGACAGACAGGGATCACCGGGGAGCTGTTTTTT. Translating it yields CASRQTGITGELFF. The chain has TRBV25-1 and TRBJ2-2; 7 bases match TRBD1. With V trimmed by 6 bases and J by 4 bases, 5 bases remained unmatched. CDR3 size: 14 residues. Germline CDR1 reads MGHDK; CDR2 reads SYGVNS.

This clone has only a few counts. The chain employs TRBV11-2 and TRBJ1-2; D is uncertain. The CDR3 length is 12 residues. The ends were cut back, 5 bases at V and 10 bases at J, with 14 bases in the middle. From germline, CDR1 is SGHAT and CDR2 FQNNGV. Here the CDR3 DNA reads TGTGCCAGCAGCCTCGGGCGCCGACTCTACACCTTC. This translates into CASSLGRRLYTF.

This clone was seen a handful of times. The rearrangement links TRBV18 to TRBJ1-2; no clear D gene. Trimming cost V 2 bases and J 2 bases, with 6 bases left between them. Germline lookup yields CDR1 KGHSH and CDR2 LQKENI. CDR3 length: 13 residues. CDR3 sequence: CASSPGRNYGYTF. CDR3 bases: TGTGCCAGCTCACCAGGGAGGAACTATGGCTACACCTTC. Supplemented by reference TRBV18 and TRBJ1-2, the full variable domain reads NAGVMQNPRHLVRRRGQEARLRCSPMKGHSHVYWYRQLPEEGLKFMVYLQKENIIDESGMPKERFSAEFPKEGPSILRIQQVVRGDSAAYFCASSPGRNYGYTFGSGTRLTVV.